Below, one T cell receptor (beta chain) is given with its context. The sample is drawn from a study of blood T cell repertoires in COVID-19. Here immunoSEQ multiplex PCR was the method, and the copy in TCRdb shows in-frame clones only, minus some. This sample has fewer than 15,000 clones; approximately 91% occur once, and the top ten carry approximately 15%. The CDR3 is 12 residues long. Trimming left V 8 bases short and J 7 bases short, with 12 bases between. Per germline, CDR1 WSHSY and CDR2 SAAADI. The clonotype originates from a human donor in a cohort sampled during active COVID-19. The chain employs TRBV10-2 and TRBJ1-5; no reliable D call. The material sequenced was peripheral blood. In DNA, the CDR3 is TGCGCCAGCTTTAACGGGGTGCAGCCCCAGCATTTT. Its translation: CASFNGVQPQHF.